A single sample is the source of the 13 T cell receptor beta chains below, sequenced in a study of blood T cell repertoires in COVID-19. Using immunoSEQ multiplex PCR, the repertoire was profiled, and TCRdb retains in-frame clones only, with some absent. This table holds a few hundred thousand clones, about 80% found once. Sequencing was carried out using PBMCs or T cells enriched from blood (not recorded which). The receptors were sampled from a woman in her thirties or forties with acute COVID-19.

The V and J genes are TRBV10-2 and TRBJ2-2, with D uncertain. In germline, CDR1 is WSHSY, CDR2 SAAADI. V gave up 10 bases and J gave up 0 bases, with 9 bases separating them. This CDR3 is 13 amino acids long. The CDR3, as DNA: TGCGCCACCGAGGATACGAACACCGGGGAGCTGTTTTTT. This sequence encodes CATEDTNTGELFF.

The chain combines TRBV3-1 (or the pseudogene TRBV3-2) with TRBJ1-4, with 7 bases matching TRBD1. This CDR3 is 15 amino acids long. Germline V gene data show CDR1 as LGHDT and CDR2 as YNNKEL (reference sequence). V was clipped by 2 bases and J by 7 bases; unmatched bases: 7. CDR3 sequence: CASSQPTGNAEKLFF. The CDR3 DNA follows: TGTGCCAGCAGCCAACCGACAGGGAATGCTGAAAAACTGTTTTTT.

V and J are TRBV3-1 (or the pseudogene TRBV3-2) and TRBJ1-2; unclear D gene. Germline V gene sequence: CDR1 LGHDT, CDR2 YNNKEL (reference sequence). The CDR3 sequence is 13 residues long. Trimming removed 0 bases at V and 10 bases at J, with 12 bases between. CDR3 in amino acids: CASSQDNGRVYTF. Written as DNA, the CDR3 is TGTGCCAGCAGCCAAGATAACGGTCGAGTCTACACCTTC.

This rearrangement joins TRBV14 to TRBJ2-5; tentative D call: TRBD2 (6 bases). The CDR3 totals 17 residues. In germline, CDR1 is SGHDN, CDR2 FVKESK. Trimming took 5 bases from V and 4 from J, leaving 23 bases between them. The CDR3 loop reads CASSRLGVSGLGETQYF. The CDR3 nucleotides read TGTGCCAGCAGCAGGCTCGGGGTTAGCGGCCTGGGAGAGACCCAGTACTTC.

This chain uses TRBV7-9 with TRBJ2-1; a weak D match, TRBD1 (5 bases). There are 13 residues in the CDR3. Germline CDR1 and CDR2: SEHNR and FQNEAQ (reference sequence). Trimming removed 5 bases at V and 3 bases at J, with 8 bases between. The CDR3 is CASSPDSYNEQFF. CDR3 in DNA: TGTGCCAGCAGCCCTGACAGCTACAATGAGCAGTTCTTC.

For this clone: One base away lies a much larger clone, so this may be a sequencing read error. The CDR3 DNA sequence: TGTGCCAGCAGCTTGGGACAGTACACTGAAGCTTTCTTT. It translates to CASSLGQYTEAFF. The J gene is TRBJ1-1, the V gene TRBV5-6, with D perhaps TRBD1 (5 bases). The germline gives CDR1 SGHDT, CDR2 YYEEEE. The CDR3 is made up of 13 amino acids. The V end was cut by 0 bases, the J end by 3 bases, with 6 bases between. Combining the CDR3 with reference TRBV5-6 and TRBJ1-1 gives the whole variable domain DAGVTQSPTHLIKTRGQQVTLRCSPKSGHDTVSWYQQALGQGPQFIFQYYEEEERQRGNFPDRFSGHQFPNYSSELNVNALLLGDSALYLCASSLGQYTEAFFGQGTRLTVV.

This sequence joins TRBV6-1 and TRBJ2-2; 8 nucleotides match TRBD1. Looked up from germline, CDR1 is MNHNS and CDR2 is SASEGT. V dropped 3 bases and J dropped 4; count of bases not matched to a gene: 10. This CDR3 comprises 17 residues. The CDR3 nucleotides read TGTGCCAGCAGTGACAGGGGGCTCGGTTATGGCACCGGGGAGCTGTTTTTT. This sequence encodes CASSDRGLGYGTGELFF.

The chain employs TRBV19 and TRBJ2-1; 11 bases match TRBD2. This CDR3 contains 15 residues. Germline V lookup: CDR1 LNHDA, CDR2 SQIVND (reference sequence). After removal of 1 base from V and 7 bases from J, the junction contained 3 bases not matched to a gene. CDR3 in amino acids: CASSIVASGGNEQFF. CDR3 nucleotides: TGTGCCAGTAGTATAGTCGCTAGCGGGGGGAATGAGCAGTTCTTC.

This clone was observed a handful of times. This chain uses TRBV23-1 with TRBJ2-2; 8 bases match TRBD1. TRBV23-1 is labeled an ORF, and its function is uncertain. V trimming: 7 bases; J trimming: 0 bases; junction bases outside the gene matches: 16. This CDR3 has 19 amino acids. The CDR3 reads CASTHETTGATSNTGELFF. CDR3 nucleotides: TGCGCCAGCACCCACGAAACGACAGGGGCTACTTCGAACACCGGGGAGCTGTTTTTT.

The J gene is TRBJ1-6, the V gene TRBV19; D may be TRBD1 (6 bases). The germline V and J ends were trimmed by 7 bases and 7 bases, with 26 bases remaining between them. This CDR3 contains 18 residues. Germline V gives CDR1 LNHDA, CDR2 SQIVND (reference sequence). The CDR3 sequence is CASTTLRAGEGENSPLHF. As DNA, the CDR3 is TGTGCCAGTACCACCCTTCGGGCAGGGGAAGGAGAAAATTCACCCCTCCACTTT.

The rearrangement links TRBV6-1 to TRBJ1-1, with D hard to call. The CDR3 contains 15 residues. Per the germline V gene, CDR1 is MNHNS and CDR2 is SASEGT. The V end was cut by 2 bases, the J end by 4 bases, with 14 bases between. The CDR3 here is CASSEYRVPGTEAFF. In DNA form, the CDR3 reads TGTGCCAGCAGTGAATACCGGGTTCCGGGCACTGAAGCTTTCTTT.

V gene TRBV7-2 combines with J gene TRBJ2-3, with a weak D call TRBD1 (5 bases). This CDR3 has 13 amino acids. CDR1 SGHTA and CDR2 FQGNSA come from the germline V gene. The V end lost 1 base, the J end lost 6 bases, and 8 bases lay between the germline ends. The CDR3 loop is CASSLGGPDTQYF. The DNA of the CDR3 is TGTGCCAGCAGCTTAGGGGGCCCCGATACGCAGTATTTT.

The chain joins TRBV27 to TRBJ2-2; 11 nucleotides agree with TRBD1. Germline CDR1 is MNHEY and CDR2 is SMNVEV (reference sequence). V gave up 6 bases and J gave up 6 bases; unmatched junction bases: 6. The CDR3 consists of 15 residues. The CDR3 is CASSPDRGRAGELFF. The CDR3 DNA is TGTGCCAGCAGCCCGGACAGGGGGCGGGCCGGGGAGCTGTTTTTT.